This entry features one T cell receptor beta chain sequence. Its antigen remains unknown. Other DNA variants within this sample encode the same CDR3. CDR1 is SGHNT, CDR2 YYREEE, per germline (reference sequence). V was trimmed by 1 base and J by 5 bases, leaving 5 bases between them. The length of the CDR3 is 12 residues. Terminally differentiated effector memory CD45RA+ cells were excluded by CCR7 positive selection of CD45RO-negative cells. These data originate in a study of shared clonotypes between healthy human individuals. Study-level information: Per-donor plates numbered three CD4 naive, three CD4 memory, two CD8 naive and one CD8 memory. Study findings and constraints: The donor pool, a small one, limited the genetic and exposure-history diversity represented. The sharing of 5% to 5.5% of naive CD4 clonotypes was seen across a few donors. Sequencing of the sorted subsets was shown by rarefaction to be incomplete despite large depth.

The data were produced by immunoSEQ multiplex PCR, yet TCRdb's version contains in-frame clones alone and is incomplete. In the table there are millions of clones, approximately 94% of which are singletons. Sequenced input: naive CD8+ T cells sorted from blood. The chain uses TRBV5-4 and TRBJ2-3; D unresolved. This clonotype was sampled from a man younger than 30 in good health. CDR3 DNA: TGTGCCAGCAGCTTGTCCGGAGATACGCAGTATTTT. It specifies CASSLSGDTQYF.